Shown below are 23 T cell receptor beta chains from a single sample sequenced in a study of T cells in Graves' hyperthyroidism and ophthalmopathy. Amplification of TCR beta CDR3 regions used RNA as the template. With the HTBI primer set, the TCR CDR3 went through a first round of RT-PCR. A single record per CDR3 protein comes from TCRdb applying MiXCR to the multiplex PCR reads. The sample holds about 610,000 distinct CDR3 sequences, roughly 15% seen once. Sequenced: blood. The receptors derive from a woman between 40 and 50 years old with Graves' ophthalmopathy.

At least ten counts were recorded for this clonotype. Here the CDR3 DNA reads TGTGCCAGCAGCTTAAGGGACCTCTACGAGCAGTACTTC. Its translation is CASSLRDLYEQYF. V and J are TRBV11-2 and TRBJ2-7, with D possibly being TRBD1 or TRBD2 (5 bases each). CDR1 is SGHAT and CDR2 is FQNNGV in the germline V gene. The CDR3 has 13 residues. The germline V and J ends were trimmed by 2 bases and 3 bases, with 8 bases remaining between them.

The rearrangement links TRBV6-1 to TRBJ1-1, with D possibly TRBD1 on 5 matching bases. The V and J ends lost 5 bases and 4 bases respectively, with 14 bases between them. The CDR3 has 14 amino acids. The V gene's germline CDR1 is MNHNS and CDR2 SASEGT. The CDR3 DNA is TGTGCCAGCAGTCTTAGGCCGGGGGGCACTGAAGCTTTCTTT. This translates into CASSLRPGGTEAFF.

This clonotype occurred many times. This sequence joins TRBV13 and TRBJ2-4; D may be TRBD1 (6 bases). With 5 bases removed from V and 0 bases from J, the gap between germline ends came to 32 bases. The CDR3 consists of 22 residues. Looked up from germline, CDR1 is PRHDT and CDR2 is FYEKMQ (reference sequence). DNA for the CDR3: TGTGCCAGCAGCCCTGACCCGCCGACAGGCAACTTAGATGACCTAGCCAAAAACATTCAGTACTTC. Encoded protein: CASSPDPPTGNLDDLAKNIQYF.

The table lists this clonotype with many counts. The CDR3 region is CASRQGPGWGYTF. CDR3 sequence (DNA): TGTGCCAGCAGACAGGGGCCTGGTTGGGGCTACACCTTC. The chain employs TRBV2 and TRBJ1-2; 7 bases are shared with TRBD1. J gave up 8 bases and V 6 bases, and 9 bases lay outside the gene matches. This CDR3 is built from 13 residues. CDR1 is SNHLY and CDR2 is FYNNEI in the germline V gene.

Many counts were recorded for this clonotype. The chain carries TRBV12-5 and TRBJ1-1; D perhaps matches TRBD1 (6 bases). Germline values: CDR1 LGHNT, CDR2 FRNRAP. The CDR3 is made up of 16 amino acids. V lost 0 bases and J lost 4, with 15 bases in between. The CDR3: CASGLVLGRGGTEAFF. CDR3 bases: TGTGCTAGTGGTTTGGTCCTAGGCAGGGGTGGCACTGAAGCTTTCTTT.

This clonotype was observed at least ten times. The chain employs TRBV2 and TRBJ1-1; D remains ambiguous. Trimming left V 2 bases short and J 6 bases short, with 7 bases between. CDR1 and CDR2 from the germline V gene are SNHLY and FYNNEI. CDR3 length: 12 amino acids. The CDR3 coding sequence is TGTGCCAGCAGTGAATGGCTGTCTGAAGCTTTCTTT. Its translation is CASSEWLSEAFF.

This clonotype was picked up a small number of times. The V call is TRBV4-3, the J call TRBJ1-5, with D unclear. This CDR3 is 16 amino acids long. Trimming took 4 bases from V and 1 from J, leaving 14 bases between them. CDR1 and CDR2 (germline): LGHNA, YSLEER. Here the CDR3 reads CASSLDREASNQPQHF. The CDR3 DNA sequence: TGCGCCAGCAGCCTCGATCGTGAGGCGAGCAATCAGCCCCAGCATTTT.

This clonotype was counted at least ten times. This chain joins TRBV6-1 and TRBJ2-7; D gene unclear. Germline assignment: CDR1 MNHNS and CDR2 SASEGT. Trimming cost V 2 bases and J 0 bases, with 11 bases left between them. The CDR3 is made up of 15 amino acids. The CDR3 here is CASSEYRSYSYEQYF. The CDR3 coding sequence is TGTGCCAGCAGTGAATATAGGAGTTACTCCTACGAGCAGTACTTC.

This clonotype was seen many times. This chain joins TRBV5-1 and TRBJ2-6; D possibly corresponds to TRBD1 (6 bases). V was shortened by 4 bases and J by 0 bases, with 11 bases between the two germline ends. The CDR3 is made up of 16 amino acids. Germline CDR1 SGHRS, CDR2 YFSETQ. The CDR3 DNA reads TGCGCCAGCAGCAATGGACAGATCTCTGGGGCCAACGTCCTGACTTTC. It codes for CASSNGQISGANVLTF.

This clonotype has a handful of counts. The CDR3 sequence: CASRTDRASGELFF. The CDR3 DNA is TGTGCCAGTAGAACGGACAGGGCGAGCGGGGAGCTGTTTTTT. J is TRBJ2-2 and V is TRBV19, with 8 bases identical to TRBD1. Germline V gene sequence: CDR1 LNHDA, CDR2 SQIVND (reference sequence). The CDR3 is 14 residues long. The J segment lost 7 bases and the V segment lost 6 bases, leaving 7 bases of the junction unmatched.

This chain connects TRBV6-2 or TRBV6-3 to TRBJ2-7; 7 nucleotides agree with TRBD1. Germline lookup yields CDR1 MNHEY and CDR2 SVGEGT. The CDR3 is 15 amino acids. V dropped 2 bases and J dropped 5; count of bases not matched to a gene: 9. CDR3 region: CASSYDQGENHEQYF. For the CDR3, the DNA is TGTGCCAGCAGTTACGACCAGGGGGAAAACCACGAGCAGTACTTC.

This clonotype was counted a few times. The V and J genes are TRBV7-2 and TRBJ2-7; 8 nucleotides agree with TRBD1. Germline lookup yields CDR1 SGHTA and CDR2 FQGNSA. V shed 5 bases and J 0 bases; nucleotides not matched to a gene: 6. The CDR3 runs 15 residues. CDR3 sequence (DNA): TGTGCCAGCAGCGCCGGGACAGGACACTCCTACGAGCAGTACTTC. Amino acids: CASSAGTGHSYEQYF.

V usage is TRBV28 and J usage is TRBJ2-1; 12 bases map to TRBD2. V was pared by 5 bases and J by 6 bases, with 17 bases of the junction left unmatched. The V gene's germline CDR1 is MDHEN and CDR2 SYDVKM. CDR3 length: 19 amino acids. The chain's CDR3 is CASSPHAGGLLAGGNEQFF. CDR3 nucleotide sequence: TGTGCCAGCAGTCCCCACGCAGGGGGCTTACTAGCGGGAGGCAATGAGCAGTTCTTC.

This clonotype was observed a few times. The CDR3 nucleotides are TGTGCCAGCACCCCCGGCGGGAGGGCCGGAGAGCAGTTCTTC. This gives the protein CASTPGGRAGEQFF. V and J are TRBV7-9 and TRBJ2-1; 9 bases map to TRBD2. The CDR3 sequence is 14 residues long. The J segment lost 10 bases and the V segment lost 7 bases, leaving 11 bases of the junction unmatched. The germline V gene has CDR1 SEHNR and CDR2 FQNEAQ (reference sequence).

This clonotype was counted ten times or more. The chain carries TRBV7-2 and TRBJ2-7, with a tentative D call TRBD2 (6 bases). The CDR3 length is 15 residues. The ends were cut back, 3 bases at V and 0 bases at J, with 12 bases in the middle. In germline, CDR1 is SGHTA, CDR2 FQGNSA. The CDR3 DNA reads TGTGCCAGCAGCTTGGGTAGCGGCCCCTCCTACGAGCAGTACTTC. Translating it yields CASSLGSGPSYEQYF.

The table lists this clonotype with a few counts. The chain links TRBV28 to TRBJ1-5, with 7 bases that match TRBD1. CDR3 length: 14 amino acids. Germline-derived CDR1 and CDR2 are MDHEN and SYDVKM. Trimming cost V 6 bases and J 5 bases; bases outside gene matches: 7. The CDR3 protein is CASRSRGADQPQHF. The CDR3, as DNA: TGTGCCAGCAGATCCAGGGGGGCCGATCAGCCCCAGCATTTT. The variable domain in full, completed from reference TRBV28 and TRBJ1-5, reads DVKVTQSSRYLVKRTGEKVFLECVQDMDHENMFWYRQDPGLGLRLIYFSYDVKMKEKGDIPEGYSVSREKKERFSLILESASTNQTSMYLCASRSRGADQPQHFGDGTRLSIL.

The V and J genes are TRBV6-5 and TRBJ1-1; 8 positions agree with TRBD1. Trimming at V came to 2 bases and at J to 2 bases, leaving 10 bases not matched to a gene. This CDR3 contains 17 residues. Germline V gene sequence: CDR1 MNHEY, CDR2 SVGAGI. Written as DNA, the CDR3 is TGTGCCAGCAGTTACCCTGACAGGGGTCCCCCTAACACTGAAGCTTTCTTT. It encodes CASSYPDRGPPNTEAFF.

This clonotype has ten or more counts. CDR3 region: CASSLDPGQGLNQPQHF. The DNA of the CDR3 is TGTGCCAGCAGTTTAGACCCGGGACAGGGGTTGAATCAGCCCCAGCATTTT. This chain joins TRBV12-3 or TRBV12-4 and TRBJ1-5, with TRBD1 matching over 10 bases. The CDR3 is 17 amino acids. V dropped 1 base and J dropped 4; count of bases not matched to a gene: 7.

The J gene is TRBJ1-2, the V gene TRBV7-9; possible D gene TRBD1, 5 bases. This CDR3 spans 11 amino acids. The germline CDR1 and CDR2 sequences are SEHNR and FQNEAQ (reference sequence). The V end lost 10 bases, the J end lost 8 bases, and 14 bases lay between the germline ends. The CDR3 sequence: CAIRDYRGYTF. Here the CDR3 DNA reads TGTGCCATCCGGGACTATCGCGGCTACACCTTC. Based on the CDR3 plus reference TRBV7-9 and TRBJ1-2, the full variable domain is DTGVSQNPRHKITKRGQNVTFRCDPISEHNRLYWYRQTLGQGPEFLTYFQNEAQLEKSRLLSDRFSAERPKGSFSTLEIQRTEQGDSAMYLCAIRDYRGYTFGSGTRLTVV.

This clonotype has ten or more counts. The genes are TRBV7-9 and TRBJ1-2; D is uncertain. This CDR3 contains 14 residues. V lost 7 bases and J 4 bases, leaving 16 bases between the germline ends. Germline V gene lookup returns CDR1 SEHNR and CDR2 FQNEAQ (reference sequence). The CDR3 DNA sequence: TGTGCCAGCACCTTTGGCGGAACACCCTATGGCTACACCTTC. Its protein is CASTFGGTPYGYTF.

This clonotype has only one observation. The rearrangement links TRBV2 to TRBJ2-5, with 10 bases matching TRBD2. This CDR3 contains 14 residues. Germline CDR1 and CDR2: SNHLY and FYNNEI. After removal of 8 bases from V and 3 bases from J, the junction contained 6 bases not matched to a gene. The CDR3 loop is CASLGLATKETQYF. In DNA form, the CDR3 reads TGTGCCAGCCTGGGACTAGCGACCAAAGAGACCCAGTACTTC.

This clonotype was seen many times. The gene calls are TRBV6-5 and TRBJ2-7; TRBD1 is a possible D gene (5 bases). The V gene's germline CDR1 is MNHEY and CDR2 SVGAGI. V was shortened by 2 bases and J by 6 bases, with 11 bases between the two germline ends. The CDR3 has 13 residues. CDR3 in amino acids: CASSYDDTGEQYF. The CDR3 bases are TGTGCCAGCAGTTACGATGATACAGGCGAGCAGTACTTC.

This clonotype was found many times. The chain has TRBV28 and TRBJ2-6, with TRBD1 matching over 9 bases. The J segment lost 0 bases and the V segment lost 4 bases, leaving 16 bases of the junction unmatched. The CDR3 spans 21 residues. The germline V gene encodes CDR1 MDHEN and CDR2 SYDVKM. The CDR3 DNA follows: TGTGCCAGCAGTTCAAACGCCCTCCAGGACAGGGGTAGCTCTGGGGCCAACGTCCTGACTTTC. Its translation is CASSSNALQDRGSSGANVLTF.